A single count supports the clone carrying this T cell receptor beta chain. This sample was included in a study of CD8 T cells in ankylosing spondylitis. TCRdb ran MiXCR on the 5' RACE reads and lists one entry per CDR3 protein. This sample has about 340,000 distinct CDR3 sequences; about 15% occur once, and the top ten carry 0.9% to 1.2%. V gave up 4 bases and J gave up 5 bases, with 11 bases separating them. There are 14 residues in the CDR3. Germline CDR1 and CDR2: MNHEY and SVGAGI. The chain joins TRBV6-5 to TRBJ1-4, with D possibly TRBD1 on 6 matching bases. This receptor was obtained from a male donor with ankylosing spondylitis or in good health (not recorded which). The specimen sequenced was blood, either unsorted or a sorted T cell fraction (not recorded which). This chain's CDR3 is CASSLGAANEKLFF. The CDR3 coding sequence is TGTGCCAGCAGTTTGGGGGCCGCAAATGAAAAACTGTTTTTT.